These T cell receptor beta chains were read from a single sample in a study of GPR56 and killer-like receptors on CD4 memory cells. TCRdb reprocessed the reads, keeping one entry per CDR3 protein, no DNA. The specimen's table records almost 3,000 distinct CDR3 sequences. Sequences were obtained from memory CD4+ T cells from blood. Receptors were obtained from a human donor in good health. Each CDR3 is given with its conserved first and last residue. Size tells how often a clone was seen (once, few, many) or the class of an expanded clone, and some rows leave it out.

cdr3_aa j_call v_call clone_size
CAISDTREQEQFF TRBJ2-1 TRBV10-3 large
CATRTGGMSTEAFF TRBJ1-1 TRBV15 -
CASSIGREWYEQYF TRBJ2-7 TRBV12-3/TRBV12-4 -
CASSSRTGKGLGYTF TRBJ1-2 TRBV6-5 -
CASSSFSGGENNEQFF TRBJ2-1 TRBV6-5 -
CASSIRENQPQHF TRBJ1-5 TRBV19 medium-sized
CASSVGLRRGETQYF TRBJ2-5 TRBV9 -
CASSLGEGPYYNEQFF TRBJ2-1 TRBV11-1 medium-sized
CASTTTTGFYGYTF TRBJ1-2 TRBV12-3/TRBV12-4 -
CASMGWGTGGRNTEAFF TRBJ1-1 TRBV19 -
CASSLAAGQGEQYF TRBJ2-7 TRBV5-4 medium-sized
CASSPLGMTGTEAFF TRBJ1-1 TRBV18 medium-sized
CASSLNRGQVGETQYF TRBJ2-5 TRBV18 -
CASSQDFSSYNEQFF TRBJ2-1 TRBV4-3 -
CASSLRDRATGELFF TRBJ2-2 TRBV7-3 -
CASSPRTTQGTPLHF TRBJ1-6 TRBV11-3 -
CSAPGAGGHYGYTF TRBJ1-2 TRBV20-1 -
CSASEMQETQYF TRBJ2-5 TRBV20-1 -
CATSDLLTGGMNTEAFF TRBJ1-1 TRBV24-1 large
CASSYTVTDTYEQYF TRBJ2-7 TRBV6-5 medium-sized
CASSYTTHREQYF TRBJ2-7 TRBV6-5 medium-sized
CSARDQRAGGRETQYF TRBJ2-5 TRBV20-1 -